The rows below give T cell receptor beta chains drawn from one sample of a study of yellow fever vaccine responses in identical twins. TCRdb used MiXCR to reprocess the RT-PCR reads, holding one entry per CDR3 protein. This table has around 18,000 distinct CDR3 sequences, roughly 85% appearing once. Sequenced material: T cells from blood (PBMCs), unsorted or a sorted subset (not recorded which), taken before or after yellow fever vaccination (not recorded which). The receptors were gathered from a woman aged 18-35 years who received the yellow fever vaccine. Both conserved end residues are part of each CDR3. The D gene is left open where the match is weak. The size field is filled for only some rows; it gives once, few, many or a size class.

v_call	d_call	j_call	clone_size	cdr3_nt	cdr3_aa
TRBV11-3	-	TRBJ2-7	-	TGTGCCAGCAGCTTAGGTAGGGGCGCCTACGAGCAGTACTTC	CASSLGRGAYEQYF
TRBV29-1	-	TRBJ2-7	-	TGCAGCGTTGAATCGGGAAAGGTTCTGGGGGACGCCAACGAGCAGTACTTC	CSVESGKVLGDANEQYF
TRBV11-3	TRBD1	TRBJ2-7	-	TGTGCCAGCAGCCATGGGACAGGGAGCTACGAGCAGTACTTC	CASSHGTGSYEQYF
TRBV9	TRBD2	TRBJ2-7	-	TGTGCCAGCAGCGTAGAACTAGCGGGAGTAAATGAGCAGTACTTC	CASSVELAGVNEQYF
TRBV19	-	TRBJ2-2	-	TGTGCCAGTAGTTTTTCTGGGTCCGCCGGGGAGCTGTTTTTT	CASSFSGSAGELFF
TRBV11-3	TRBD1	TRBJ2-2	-	TGTGCCAGCAGCTTTGGGACAGGAAAGGGTGCCGGGGAGCTGTTTTTT	CASSFGTGKGAGELFF
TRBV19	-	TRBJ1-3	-	TGTGCCACCCTCTCTGGAAACACCATATATTTT	CATLSGNTIYF
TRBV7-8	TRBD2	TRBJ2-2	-	TGTGCCAGCAGCTCTTCTACTAGCGGGGGGAACACCGGGGAGCTGTTTTTT	CASSSSTSGGNTGELFF
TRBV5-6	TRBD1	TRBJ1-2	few	TGTGCCAGCAGCTATGGGACAGGTCCTGTCTATGGCTACACCTTC	CASSYGTGPVYGYTF
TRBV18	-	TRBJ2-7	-	TGTGCCAGCTCACCACGAGTGGTGACCGGGACAAGATACGAGCAGTACTTC	CASSPRVVTGTRYEQYF
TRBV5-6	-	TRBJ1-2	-	TGTGCCAGCAGCGGGAGCTTAGAAAACTATGGCTACACCTTC	CASSGSLENYGYTF
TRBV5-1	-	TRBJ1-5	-	TGCGCCAGCAGTCCTACAGGGAGCGGGAATCAGCCCCAGCATTTT	CASSPTGSGNQPQHF
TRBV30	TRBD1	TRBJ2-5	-	TGTGCCTGGAGCTTATCTTCGACAGGGGAGGAGACCCAGTACTTC	CAWSLSSTGEETQYF
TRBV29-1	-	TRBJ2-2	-	TGCAGCGTCTTCCGGGACCAAAACACCGGGGAGCTGTTTTTT	CSVFRDQNTGELFF
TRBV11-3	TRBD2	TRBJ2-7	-	TGTGCCAGCAGCCATGGACTAGCGTCCTCCTACGAGCAGTACTTC	CASSHGLASSYEQYF
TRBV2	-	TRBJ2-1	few	TGTGCCAGCAGTGAAAGACTCAATGAGCAGTTCTTC	CASSERLNEQFF
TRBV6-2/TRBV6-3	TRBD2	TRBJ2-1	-	TGTGCCAGCAGTTCTCTAGCGGGAAATTACAATGAGCAGTTCTTC	CASSSLAGNYNEQFF
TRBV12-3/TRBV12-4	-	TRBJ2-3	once	TGTGCCAGCAGTTTAGCTAGCGTTCCTTCGGGAGATACGCAGTATTTT	CASSLASVPSGDTQYF
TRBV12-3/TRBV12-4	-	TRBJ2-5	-	TGTGCCAGCAGTTTGGGGACCAGTCGGGAGACCCAGTACTTC	CASSLGTSRETQYF
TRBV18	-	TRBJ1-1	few	TGTGCCAGCTCACGAACACCTGGACAGCCTGGCCTTGAAGCTTTCTTT	CASSRTPGQPGLEAFF
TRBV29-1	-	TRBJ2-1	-	TGCAGCGTTGAAGATCCCCCTGTGGGTAGCGGTTCCTACAATGAGCAGTTCTTC	CSVEDPPVGSGSYNEQFF
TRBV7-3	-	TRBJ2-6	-	TGTGCCAGCAGCTTAGAGGCCAACGTCCTGACTTTC	CASSLEANVLTF